This TCR beta chain was captured by sequencing in a study of cytomegalovirus exposure and HLA in healthy donors. Findings of the study overall: Some V segments could not be told apart, so they were left out, TRBV6-2 and TRBV6-3 among them.

Germline trimming cut 0 bases from V and 4 bases from J; bases unmatched to any gene: 20. This CDR3 comprises 20 residues. CDR1 KGHSH and CDR2 LQKENI come from the germline V gene. PCR employed 60 Vbeta and 13 Jbeta primers. Sequencing used immunoSEQ multiplex PCR; TCRdb keeps in-frame clones, though not all of them. This table has about 120,000 clones, approximately 80% appearing once. As to this clone: Its antigen is unknown.

This sequence originates from a woman in her forties in good health and CMV-seronegative. The material sequenced was PBMCs. The gene calls are TRBV18 and TRBJ1-1; 7 bases are a match to TRBD1. The CDR3 loop is CASSPPRHKLTGQYSTEAFF. The CDR3 DNA is TGTGCCAGCTCACCACCTAGACACAAACTCACGGGACAGTATAGCACTGAAGCTTTCTTT.